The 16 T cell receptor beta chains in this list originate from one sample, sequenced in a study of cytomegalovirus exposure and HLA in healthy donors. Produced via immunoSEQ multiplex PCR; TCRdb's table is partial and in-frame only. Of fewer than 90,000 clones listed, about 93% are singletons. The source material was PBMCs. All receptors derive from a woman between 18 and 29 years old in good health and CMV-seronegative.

Written as DNA, the CDR3 is TGTGCCAGCGGAACAAGAACAGGGGGCAATGAGCAGTTCTTC. This encodes CASGTRTGGNEQFF. The chain employs TRBV28 and TRBJ2-1; 8 nucleotides agree with TRBD1. Germline CDR1 is MDHEN and CDR2 is SYDVKM. The junction had 9 bases not matched to a gene; V was cut back by 8 bases and J by 6 bases. There are 14 residues in the CDR3.

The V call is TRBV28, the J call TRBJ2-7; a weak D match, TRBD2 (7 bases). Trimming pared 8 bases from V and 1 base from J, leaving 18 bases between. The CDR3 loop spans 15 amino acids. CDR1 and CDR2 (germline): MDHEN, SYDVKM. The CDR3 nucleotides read TGTGCCAGCGAATCCCCAGCGGGACATTCCTACGAGCAGTACTTC. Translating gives CASESPAGHSYEQYF.

DNA for the CDR3: TGTGCCAGCAGCTTAGGGTCTACTTCACCCCTCCACTTT. This gives the protein CASSLGSTSPLHF. The chain recombines TRBV13 with TRBJ1-6; no clear D. This CDR3 region has 13 residues. Deletions cut 0 bases from V and 9 bases from J, with 6 bases between. Germline V gives CDR1 PRHDT, CDR2 FYEKMQ (reference sequence).

This CDR3 is CASIGQGTDTQYF. Written as DNA, the CDR3 is TGTGCCAGCATTGGACAGGGCACAGATACGCAGTATTTT. The rearrangement joins TRBV2 to TRBJ2-3; 7 nucleotides line up with TRBD1. Germline loops: CDR1 SNHLY, CDR2 FYNNEI. The V and J ends lost 7 bases and 1 base, in that order; junction bases with no gene match: 2. CDR3 size: 13 residues.

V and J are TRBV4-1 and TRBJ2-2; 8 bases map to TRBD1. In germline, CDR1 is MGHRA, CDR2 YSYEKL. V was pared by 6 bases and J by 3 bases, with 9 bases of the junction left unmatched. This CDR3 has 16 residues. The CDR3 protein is CASSRSGGEDTGELFF. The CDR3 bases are TGCGCCAGCAGTCGCTCAGGGGGCGAGGACACCGGGGAGCTGTTTTTT.

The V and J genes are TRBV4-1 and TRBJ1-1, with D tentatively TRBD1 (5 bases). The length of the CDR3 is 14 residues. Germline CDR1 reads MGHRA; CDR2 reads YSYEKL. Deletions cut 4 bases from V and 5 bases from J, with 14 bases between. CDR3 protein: CASSPQGFVTEAFF. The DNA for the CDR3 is TGCGCCAGCAGCCCGCAGGGTTTTGTGACTGAAGCTTTCTTT.

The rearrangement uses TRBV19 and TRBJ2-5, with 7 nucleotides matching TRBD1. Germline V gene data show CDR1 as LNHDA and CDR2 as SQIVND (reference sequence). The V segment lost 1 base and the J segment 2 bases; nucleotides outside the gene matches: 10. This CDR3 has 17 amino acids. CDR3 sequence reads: CASSIVHRGVGQETQYF. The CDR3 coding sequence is TGTGCCAGTAGTATAGTACACAGGGGAGTGGGGCAAGAGACCCAGTACTTC.

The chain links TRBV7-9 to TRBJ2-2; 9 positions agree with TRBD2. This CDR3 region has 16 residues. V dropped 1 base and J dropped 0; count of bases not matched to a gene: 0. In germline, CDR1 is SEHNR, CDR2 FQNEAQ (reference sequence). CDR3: CASSLGLAANTGELFF. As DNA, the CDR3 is TGTGCCAGCAGCTTAGGACTAGCGGCGAACACCGGGGAGCTGTTTTTT.

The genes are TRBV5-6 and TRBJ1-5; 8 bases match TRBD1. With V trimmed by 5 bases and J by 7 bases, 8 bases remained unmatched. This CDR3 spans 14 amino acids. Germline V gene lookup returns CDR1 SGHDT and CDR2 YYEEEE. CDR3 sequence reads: CASSYQGARQPQHF. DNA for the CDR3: TGTGCCAGCAGTTATCAGGGGGCAAGACAGCCCCAGCATTTT. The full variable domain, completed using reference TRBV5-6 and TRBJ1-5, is DAGVTQSPTHLIKTRGQQVTLRCSPKSGHDTVSWYQQALGQGPQFIFQYYEEEERQRGNFPDRFSGHQFPNYSSELNVNALLLGDSALYLCASSYQGARQPQHFGDGTRLSIL.

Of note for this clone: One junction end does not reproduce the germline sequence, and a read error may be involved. CDR3 amino acids: CASSQGAVSPPEVF. The CDR3 DNA is TGCGCCAGCAGCCAAGGGGCAGTTTCACCTCCGGAAGTATTT. The chain is built from TRBV4-3 and TRBJ1-1, with D hard to call. The V gene's germline CDR1 is LGHNA and CDR2 YSLEER. The CDR3 is 14 amino acids.

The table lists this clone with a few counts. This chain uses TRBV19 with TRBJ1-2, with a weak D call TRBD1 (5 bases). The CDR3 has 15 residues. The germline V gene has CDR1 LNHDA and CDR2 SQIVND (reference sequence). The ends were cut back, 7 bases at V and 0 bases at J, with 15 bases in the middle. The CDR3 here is CASTIGAETNYGYTF. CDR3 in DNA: TGTGCCAGTACGATTGGGGCGGAAACTAACTATGGCTACACCTTC. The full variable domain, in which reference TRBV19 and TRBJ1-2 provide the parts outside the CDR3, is DGGITQSPKYLFRKEGQNVTLSCEQNLNHDAMYWYRQDPGQGLRLIYYSQIVNDFQKGDIAEGYSVSREKKESFPLTVTSAQKNPTAFYLCASTIGAETNYGYTFGSGTRLTVV.

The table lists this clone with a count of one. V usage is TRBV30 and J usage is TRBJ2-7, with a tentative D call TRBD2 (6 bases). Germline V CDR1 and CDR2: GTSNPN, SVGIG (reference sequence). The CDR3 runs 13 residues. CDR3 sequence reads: CASTDGSSYEQYF. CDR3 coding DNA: TGTGCGTCGACGGACGGGAGCTCCTACGAGCAGTACTTC.

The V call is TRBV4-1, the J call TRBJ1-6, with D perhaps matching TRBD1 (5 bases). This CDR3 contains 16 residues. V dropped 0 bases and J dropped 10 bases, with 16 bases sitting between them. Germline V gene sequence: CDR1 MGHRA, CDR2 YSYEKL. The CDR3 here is CASSQDLGQGGSPLHF. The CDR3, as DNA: TGCGCCAGCAGCCAAGATCTGGGCCAGGGAGGGTCACCCCTCCACTTT.

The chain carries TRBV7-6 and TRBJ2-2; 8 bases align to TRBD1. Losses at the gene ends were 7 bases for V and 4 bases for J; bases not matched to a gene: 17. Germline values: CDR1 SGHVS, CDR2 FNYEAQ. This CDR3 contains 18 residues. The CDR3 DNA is TGTGCCAGCACCTACCCGGGACAGGTTGAGGTTTCCACCGGGGAGCTGTTTTTT. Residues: CASTYPGQVEVSTGELFF.

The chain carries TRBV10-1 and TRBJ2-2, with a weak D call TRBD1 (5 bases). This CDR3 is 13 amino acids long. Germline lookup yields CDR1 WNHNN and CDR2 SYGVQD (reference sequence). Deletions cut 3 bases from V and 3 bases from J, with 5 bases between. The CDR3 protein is CASSDRDTGELFF. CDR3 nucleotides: TGCGCCAGCAGTGACAGGGACACCGGGGAGCTGTTTTTT.

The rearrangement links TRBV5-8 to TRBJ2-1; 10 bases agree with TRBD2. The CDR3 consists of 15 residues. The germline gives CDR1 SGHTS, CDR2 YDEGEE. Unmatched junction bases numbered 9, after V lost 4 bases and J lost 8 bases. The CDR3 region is CASSPGTSDLDEQFF. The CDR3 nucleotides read TGTGCCAGCAGCCCCGGGACTAGCGACTTGGATGAGCAGTTCTTC.